Sequencing of this T cell receptor beta chain was carried out in a study of T cell changes during pregnancy in multiple sclerosis (dated by TCRdb to about 2019). For context, the study as a whole: The study examined how the T cell repertoire changed over the course of pregnancy in women with multiple sclerosis.

From the germline V gene (reference sequence), CDR1 is MNHNY and CDR2 is SVGAGI. The CDR3 covers 13 residues, taking in both the cysteine and the phenylalanine. Only the CDR3 region is kept as DNA, spanning 39 bases read in frame from base 1. V is cut back by 5 bases and J by 4 bases, with 3 bases in the junction unmatched. This clone came up once. Its binding antigen is unknown. Base-call qualities are not available, and no considerably larger clone is one nucleotide away. Libraries were made using the immunoSEQ multiplex PCR assay. This is the immuneACCESS table as TCRdb keeps it, with only in-frame sequences that have V and J called. A part of the clones is gone; compared with another copy, unresolved V genes explain less than half, and the rest is unexplained. For this sample the table gives tens of thousands of clones, of which 90% to 95% were detected only once. Jointly, the top ten make up roughly 0.46% of the sample.

The V and J genes are TRBV6-6 and TRBJ2-7, with TRBD1 matching 9 junction bases. This specimen was CD4+ T cells from peripheral blood mononuclear cells, taken after pregnancy. The sequence was collected from a female donor with multiple sclerosis, enrolled in a pregnancy study. The nucleotide sequence is given as TGTGCCAGCAGTGACAGGGGGTATTACGAGCAGTACTTC. The resulting protein is CASSDRGYYEQYF.